Listed here are 20 T cell receptor beta chains from one sample, sequenced in a study of blood T cell repertoires in COVID-19. Produced via immunoSEQ multiplex PCR; TCRdb's table is partial and in-frame only. The sample lists about 310,000 clones, 70% to 90% occurring once. Sequencing was performed on PBMCs or T cells enriched from blood (not recorded which). The receptors were gathered from a woman between 40 and 55 years old who had recovered from COVID-19.

This clone has a single count. The CDR3 DNA reads as TGTGCCAGCAGTTCCCGGAGGGTATCAGAGGGTGGTGGCTACACCTTC. It is translated as CASSSRRVSEGGGYTF. The chain has TRBV6-5 and TRBJ1-2; D is undetermined. The germline gives CDR1 MNHEY, CDR2 SVGAGI. V dropped 4 bases and J dropped 7 bases, with 22 bases sitting between them. The CDR3 consists of 16 residues.

The chain links TRBV5-1 to TRBJ1-1; 10 bases align to TRBD1. Germline V gene sequence: CDR1 SGHRS, CDR2 YFSETQ. V shed 5 bases, J shed 8 bases, and the junction held 9 bases outside the gene matches. The CDR3 runs 14 residues. The CDR3 region is CASRLPTGGSEAFF. DNA for the CDR3: TGCGCCAGCAGATTACCGACAGGGGGCTCGGAAGCTTTCTTT.

J is TRBJ2-2 and V is TRBV9; perhaps TRBD2 as D (6 bases). V dropped 0 bases and J dropped 3 bases, with 9 bases sitting between them. The CDR3 contains 15 residues. Germline values: CDR1 SGDLS, CDR2 YYNGEE. CDR3 bases: TGTGCCAGCAGCGTAGCTGGCGGGGACACCGGGGAGCTGTTTTTT. This sequence encodes CASSVAGGDTGELFF.

This clone was counted a single time. The genes are TRBV5-4 and TRBJ2-7; D ambiguous. Germline V gives CDR1 SGHNT, CDR2 YYREEE (reference sequence). The germline V and J ends were trimmed by 4 bases and 2 bases, with 13 bases remaining between them. The CDR3 totals 14 residues. CDR3 in DNA: TGTGCCAGCAGCCCTGCGGCGCCCGCCTACGAGCAGTACTTC. Protein: CASSPAAPAYEQYF.

This clone occurred once. The chain uses TRBV27 and TRBJ2-1, with D maybe TRBD2 (6 bases). This CDR3 spans 14 amino acids. V was clipped by 7 bases and J by 6 bases, with 16 bases between them. Germline loops: CDR1 MNHEY, CDR2 SMNVEV (reference sequence). In DNA, the CDR3 is TGTGCCAGCACCGACAGTTCGGGAGTCAATGAGCAGTTCTTC. Residues: CASTDSSGVNEQFF.

The table lists this clone with a few counts. The chain recombines TRBV5-6 with TRBJ1-5, with D possibly matching TRBD1 (5 bases). The germline V and J ends were trimmed by 2 bases and 2 bases, with 14 bases remaining between them. CDR1 is SGHDT, CDR2 YYEEEE, per germline. The CDR3 runs 16 residues. CDR3 loop: CASSFTGIGGNQPQHF. The CDR3 nucleotides are TGTGCCAGCAGCTTTACAGGAATCGGAGGCAATCAGCCCCAGCATTTT.

This clone came up once. The chain couples TRBV24-1 to TRBJ2-3, with 8 bases identical to TRBD1. The CDR3 is 14 amino acids. The V and J ends lost 7 bases and 1 base, in that order; junction bases with no gene match: 3. Germline CDR1 reads KGHDR; CDR2 reads SFDVKD. The CDR3 reads CATSSGQGTDTQYF. DNA for the CDR3: TGTGCCACCAGCTCGGGACAGGGCACAGATACGCAGTATTTT.

This sequence joins TRBV4-2 and TRBJ2-7, with D possibly TRBD1 on 5 matching bases. The CDR3 sequence is 14 residues long. Germline loops: CDR1 LGHNA, CDR2 YNFKEQ. V lost 1 base and J 7 bases, leaving 14 bases between the germline ends. CDR3 amino acids: CASSQGQPVREQYF. CDR3 bases: TGTGCCAGCAGCCAAGGACAGCCAGTTCGGGAGCAGTACTTC.

The chain recombines TRBV28 with TRBJ1-3, with D possibly being TRBD1 (5 bases). The CDR3 length is 14 residues. V shed 4 bases and J shed 3 bases, with 10 bases lying between them. Germline-derived CDR1 and CDR2 are MDHEN and SYDVKM. The CDR3 DNA reads as TGTGCCAGCAGTTCCATGGGGCTTGGAAACACCATATATTTT. This sequence encodes CASSSMGLGNTIYF.

The chain is built from TRBV19 and TRBJ2-5; D is ambiguous. The ends were cut back, 3 bases at V and 2 bases at J, with 7 bases in the middle. This CDR3 contains 13 residues. Germline CDR1 is LNHDA and CDR2 is SQIVND (reference sequence). The chain's CDR3 is CASSIVRQETQYF. CDR3 DNA sequence: TGTGCCAGTAGTATCGTGCGACAAGAGACCCAGTACTTC.

The CDR3 here is CAWSFPPENQPQHF. The DNA of the CDR3 is TGTGCCTGGAGTTTCCCACCGGAGAATCAGCCCCAGCATTTT. The chain joins TRBV30 to TRBJ1-5; no reliable D call. Germline values: CDR1 GTSNPN, CDR2 SVGIG (reference sequence). With 2 bases removed from V and 4 bases from J, the gap between germline ends came to 12 bases. The CDR3 loop spans 14 amino acids.

The V call is TRBV27, the J call TRBJ2-5; D ambiguous. Trimming stripped 6 bases from V and 2 bases from J, with 10 bases between. The germline V gene has CDR1 MNHEY and CDR2 SMNVEV (reference sequence). The CDR3 covers 13 residues. The CDR3 DNA reads TGTGCCAGCAGCCCAGTAAGTCAAGAGACCCAGTACTTC. Translated: CASSPVSQETQYF.

This clone was seen once. The chain has TRBV5-1 and TRBJ2-3; the D gene is possibly TRBD2 (5 bases). Trimming left V 8 bases short and J 3 bases short, with 13 bases between. The CDR3 sequence is 13 residues long. Germline CDR1 and CDR2: SGHRS and YFSETQ. The CDR3 nucleotides are TGCGCCAGTTGTTCGGGGAGTACAGATACGCAGTATTTT. Protein sequence: CASCSGSTDTQYF.

This clone showed up just once. The chain is built from TRBV9 and TRBJ1-1, with 11 bases matching TRBD1. This CDR3 spans 15 amino acids. After removal of 3 bases from V and 1 base from J, the junction contained 2 bases not matched to a gene. CDR1 and CDR2 (germline): SGDLS, YYNGEE. The CDR3 region has the DNA TGTGCCAGCAGCGCGGGGACAGGGGGGAACACTGAAGCTTTCTTT. Translation: CASSAGTGGNTEAFF.

The J gene is TRBJ2-7, the V gene TRBV5-4; 7 positions match TRBD2. The CDR3 contains 16 residues. Germline lookup yields CDR1 SGHNT and CDR2 YYREEE (reference sequence). The junction had 12 bases not matched to a gene; V was cut back by 4 bases and J by 2 bases. The CDR3, as DNA: TGTGCCAGCAGCCCATCTACGGGGCTAGCGGCCTACGAGCAGTACTTC. It specifies CASSPSTGLAAYEQYF. The full variable domain, its missing parts supplied by reference TRBV5-4 and TRBJ2-7, is ETGVTQSPTHLIKTRGQQVTLRCSSQSGHNTVSWYQQALGQGPQFIFQYYREEENGRGNFPPRFSGLQFPNYSSELNVNALELDDSALYLCASSPSTGLAAYEQYFGPGTRLTVT.

CDR3 loop: CASSLQWTYNEQFF. In DNA form, the CDR3 reads TGTGCCAGCAGCCTCCAGTGGACTTACAATGAGCAGTTCTTC. This chain joins TRBV6-2 or TRBV6-3 and TRBJ2-1, with D possibly being TRBD2 (5 bases). Germline V gene sequence: CDR1 MNHEY, CDR2 SVGEGT. V lost 6 bases, J lost 4 bases, and 13 bases lay in between. This CDR3 comprises 14 residues.

A single count supports this clone. The V and J genes are TRBV27 and TRBJ1-5; 7 bases match TRBD1. With V trimmed by 4 bases and J by 1 base, 4 bases remained unmatched. This CDR3 spans 15 amino acids. CDR1 MNHEY and CDR2 SMNVEV come from the germline V gene (reference sequence). The CDR3 DNA sequence: TGTGCCAGCAGTTCCCGGGGACAGAGCAATCAGCCCCAGCATTTT. This gives the protein CASSSRGQSNQPQHF.

This chain links TRBV24-1 with TRBJ2-1, with 11 bases lining up with TRBD2. With 2 bases clipped from V and 3 bases from J, the junction kept 5 bases outside the gene matches. Per the germline V gene, CDR1 is KGHDR and CDR2 is SFDVKD. The CDR3 sequence is 17 residues long. CDR3 DNA sequence: TGTGCCACCAGTGATTCACGACTAGCGGGAAACTACAATGAGCAGTTCTTC. Translating it yields CATSDSRLAGNYNEQFF.

This clone was observed a single time. V and J are TRBV10-3 and TRBJ1-4; D remains unclear. Germline CDR1 ENHRY, CDR2 SYGVKD. This CDR3 comprises 16 residues. V lost 1 base to trimming and J lost 7 bases, with 16 bases between them. The CDR3 nucleotides read TGTGCCATCAGTGAGTTGACGACTGATCCCTCTGAAAAACTGTTTTTT. As protein: CAISELTTDPSEKLFF.

The CDR3 nucleotides read TGCGCCAGCAGTGCCCCAACTAGCGGCTCCGTCACCGGGGAGCTGTTTTTT. It translates to CASSAPTSGSVTGELFF. The chain carries TRBV10-2 and TRBJ2-2; TRBD2 agrees at 8 bases. Germline CDR1 reads WSHSY; CDR2 reads SAAADI. With V trimmed by 4 bases and J by 4 bases, 11 bases remained unmatched. This CDR3 has 17 amino acids.